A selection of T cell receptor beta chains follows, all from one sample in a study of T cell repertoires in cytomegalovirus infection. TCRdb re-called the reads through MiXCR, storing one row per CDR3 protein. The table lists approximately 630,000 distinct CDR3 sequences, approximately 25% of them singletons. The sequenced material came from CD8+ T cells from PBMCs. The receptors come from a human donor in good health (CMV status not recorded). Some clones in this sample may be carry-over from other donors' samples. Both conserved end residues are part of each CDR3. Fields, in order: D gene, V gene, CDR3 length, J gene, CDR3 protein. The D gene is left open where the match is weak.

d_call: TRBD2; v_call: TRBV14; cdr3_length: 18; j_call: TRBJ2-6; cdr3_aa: CASSQIAGGPPGANVLTF
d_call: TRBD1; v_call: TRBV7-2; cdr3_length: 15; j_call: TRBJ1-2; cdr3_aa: CASSLEQGTVYGYTF
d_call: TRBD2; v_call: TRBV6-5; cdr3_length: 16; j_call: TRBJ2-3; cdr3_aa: CASSYLGGGGTDTQYF
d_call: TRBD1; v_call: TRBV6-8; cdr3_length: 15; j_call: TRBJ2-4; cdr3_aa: CASSSTGTGRNIQYF
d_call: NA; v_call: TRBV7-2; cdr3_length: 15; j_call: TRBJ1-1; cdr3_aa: CAIGTYRGSNPEAFF
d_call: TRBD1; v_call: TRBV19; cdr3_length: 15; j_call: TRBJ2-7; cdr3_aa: CASSIGQGAIYEQYF
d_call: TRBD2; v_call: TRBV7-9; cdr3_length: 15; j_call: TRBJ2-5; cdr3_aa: CASSLIGGASETQYF
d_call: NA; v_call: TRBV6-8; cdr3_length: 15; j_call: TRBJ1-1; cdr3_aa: CASSYGGDKNTEAFF
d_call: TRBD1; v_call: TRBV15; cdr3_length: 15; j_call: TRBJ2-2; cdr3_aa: CATSVGQGTAGELFF
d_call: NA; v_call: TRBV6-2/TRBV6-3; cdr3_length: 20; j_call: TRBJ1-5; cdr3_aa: CASSYSKSVTYVETVQPQHF
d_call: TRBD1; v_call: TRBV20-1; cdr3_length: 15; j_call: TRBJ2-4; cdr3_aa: CSARPTGGERNIQYF
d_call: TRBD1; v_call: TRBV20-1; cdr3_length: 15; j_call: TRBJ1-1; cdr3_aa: CSARELYRGRTEAFF
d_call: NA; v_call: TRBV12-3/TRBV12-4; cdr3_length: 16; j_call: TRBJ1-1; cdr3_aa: CASSFQTGIMNTEAFF
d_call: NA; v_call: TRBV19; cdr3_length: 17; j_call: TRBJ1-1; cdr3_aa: CASRTPRDGVENTEAFF
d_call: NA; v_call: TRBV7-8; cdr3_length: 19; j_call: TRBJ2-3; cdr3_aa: CASSLVAATLAANTDTQYF
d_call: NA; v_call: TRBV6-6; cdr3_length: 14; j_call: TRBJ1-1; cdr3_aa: CASRPRGWNTEAFF
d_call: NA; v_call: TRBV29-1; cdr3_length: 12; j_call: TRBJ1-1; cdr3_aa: CSAWDGGTEAFF
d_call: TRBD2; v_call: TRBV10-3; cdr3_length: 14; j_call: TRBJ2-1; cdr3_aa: CAIRPSGGFGEQFF
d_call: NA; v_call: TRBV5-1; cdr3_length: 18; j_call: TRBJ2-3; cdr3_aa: CASSLDGATLLSTDTQYF
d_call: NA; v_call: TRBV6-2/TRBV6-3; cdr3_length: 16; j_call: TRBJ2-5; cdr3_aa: CASSPPLRQLLETQYF
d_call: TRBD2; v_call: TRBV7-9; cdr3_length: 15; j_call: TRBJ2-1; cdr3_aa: CASSWDAGGRNEQFF
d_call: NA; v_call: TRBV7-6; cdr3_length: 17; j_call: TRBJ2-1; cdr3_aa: CASSSPGAPSSYNEQFF
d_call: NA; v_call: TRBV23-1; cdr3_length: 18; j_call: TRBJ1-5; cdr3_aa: CASSHCEVQGLGDQPQHF
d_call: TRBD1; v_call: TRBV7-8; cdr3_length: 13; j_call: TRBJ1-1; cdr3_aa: CASSSDRAAEAFF
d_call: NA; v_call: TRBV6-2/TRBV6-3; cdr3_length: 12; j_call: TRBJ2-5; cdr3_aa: CASRTSKETQYF
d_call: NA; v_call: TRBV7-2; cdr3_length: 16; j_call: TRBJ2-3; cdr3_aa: CASSLDRGATTDTQYF
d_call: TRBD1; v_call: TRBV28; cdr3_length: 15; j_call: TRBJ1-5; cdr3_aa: CASSYRGVRNQPQHF
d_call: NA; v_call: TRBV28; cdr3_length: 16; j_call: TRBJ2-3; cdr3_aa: CASRPPGHSSTDTQYF
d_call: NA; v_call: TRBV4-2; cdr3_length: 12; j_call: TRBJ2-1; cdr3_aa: CASSQEASEQFF
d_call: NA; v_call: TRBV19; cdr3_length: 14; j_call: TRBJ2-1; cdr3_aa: CASKDSTTYNEQFF
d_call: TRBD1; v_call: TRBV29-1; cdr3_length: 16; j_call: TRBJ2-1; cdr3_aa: CSVEANRDRTYNEQFF
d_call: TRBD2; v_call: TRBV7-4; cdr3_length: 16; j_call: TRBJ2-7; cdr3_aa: CASSKSGTSGSGEQYF
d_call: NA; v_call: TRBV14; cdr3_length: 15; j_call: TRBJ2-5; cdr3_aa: CASSQRRGTQETQYF
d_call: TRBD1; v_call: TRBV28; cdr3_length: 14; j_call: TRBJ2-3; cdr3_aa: CASSWDRGPDTQYF
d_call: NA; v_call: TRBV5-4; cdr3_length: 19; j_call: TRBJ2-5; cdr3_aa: CASSLAPQRAFLLGETQYF
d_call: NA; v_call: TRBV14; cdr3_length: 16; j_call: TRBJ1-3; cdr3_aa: CASSQEVILSGNTIYF
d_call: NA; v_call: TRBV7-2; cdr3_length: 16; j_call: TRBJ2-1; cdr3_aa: CVSSSHRDTPLNEQFF
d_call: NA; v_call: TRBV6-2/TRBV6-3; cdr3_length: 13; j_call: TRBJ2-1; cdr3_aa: CASSYTGWNEQFF
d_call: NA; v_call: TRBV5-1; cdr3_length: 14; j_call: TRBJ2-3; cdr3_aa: CASSLVIATDTQYF
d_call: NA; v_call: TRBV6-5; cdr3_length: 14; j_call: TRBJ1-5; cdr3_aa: CASSYSEGNQPQHF
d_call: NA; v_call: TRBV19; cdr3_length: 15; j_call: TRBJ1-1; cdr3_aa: CATLRGSRMNTEAFF
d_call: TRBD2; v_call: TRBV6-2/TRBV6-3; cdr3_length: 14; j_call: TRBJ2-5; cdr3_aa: CASSSTSGEETQYF
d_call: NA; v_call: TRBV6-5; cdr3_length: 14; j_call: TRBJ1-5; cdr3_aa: CASSYSTGNQPQHF
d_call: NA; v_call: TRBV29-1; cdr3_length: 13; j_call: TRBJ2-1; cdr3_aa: CSVEDLDRHEQFF
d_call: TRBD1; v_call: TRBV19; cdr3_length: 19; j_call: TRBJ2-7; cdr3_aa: CASSIVRRDRGRFSYEQYF
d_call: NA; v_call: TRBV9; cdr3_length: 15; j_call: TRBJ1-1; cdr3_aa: CASSVGAGGGTEAFF
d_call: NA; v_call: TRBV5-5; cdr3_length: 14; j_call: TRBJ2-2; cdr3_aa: CASSFWGETGELFF
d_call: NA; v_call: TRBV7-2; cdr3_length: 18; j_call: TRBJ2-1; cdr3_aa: CASSFNPFVLSYYNEQFF
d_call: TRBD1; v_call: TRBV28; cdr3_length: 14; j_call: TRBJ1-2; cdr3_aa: CASSWDSIFNGYTF
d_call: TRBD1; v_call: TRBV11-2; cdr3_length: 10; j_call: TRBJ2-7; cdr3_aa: CASRTGDRRF
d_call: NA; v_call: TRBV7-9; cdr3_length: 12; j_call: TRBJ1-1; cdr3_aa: CASSFTWAEAFF
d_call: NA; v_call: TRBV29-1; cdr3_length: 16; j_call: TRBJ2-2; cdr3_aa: CSVEDLEGTNTGELFF
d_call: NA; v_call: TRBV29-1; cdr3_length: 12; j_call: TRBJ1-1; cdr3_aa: CSVFSRGPEAFF
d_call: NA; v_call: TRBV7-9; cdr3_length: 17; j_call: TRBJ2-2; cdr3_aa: CASSPRSTTTNTGELFF
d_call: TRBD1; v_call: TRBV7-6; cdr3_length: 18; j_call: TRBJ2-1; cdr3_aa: CASSLGTGGTLSYNEQFF
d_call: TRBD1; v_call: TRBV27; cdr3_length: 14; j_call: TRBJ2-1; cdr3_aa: CASRGTGLGGEQFF
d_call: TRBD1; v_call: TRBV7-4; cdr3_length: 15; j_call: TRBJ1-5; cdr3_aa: CVSSTTGEFSQPQHF